This T cell receptor beta chain was recorded in a study of glioma-infiltrating T cells after dendritic cell vaccination. On the study more broadly: Treatment, given 2003 to 2012, was autologous tumor lysate-pulsed dendritic cell vaccination. Dendritic cells derived from monocytes and pulsed with autologous tumor lysate formed the vaccine.

This clone was picked up one time. Blood PBMC samples: pre-vaccination, two weeks post third vaccination, and at tumor progression. The V gene lost 0 bases and the J gene lost 8 bases, with 11 bases spanning the gap. This CDR3 comprises 13 residues. Per the germline V gene, CDR1 is SGHDT and CDR2 is YYEEEE. Input was roughly 2.2 ug genomic DNA, or all available if less. TCRdb keeps only in-frame clones here, not all; method: immunoSEQ multiplex PCR. The repertoire has fewer than 85,000 clones, roughly 90% of them found once; the top ten carry approximately 2.9%. This specimen was blood, taken before dendritic cell vaccination. The chain combines TRBV5-6 with TRBJ1-2; a weak D match, TRBD1 (6 bases). The sequence was obtained from a human donor with glioblastoma. The DNA for the CDR3 is TGTGCCAGCAGCTTGGTGGCAGGGGACGGCTACACCTTC. It specifies CASSLVAGDGYTF. The whole variable domain, remainder taken from reference TRBV5-6 and TRBJ1-2, is DAGVTQSPTHLIKTRGQQVTLRCSPKSGHDTVSWYQQALGQGPQFIFQYYEEEERQRGNFPDRFSGHQFPNYSSELNVNALLLGDSALYLCASSLVAGDGYTFGSGTRLTVV.